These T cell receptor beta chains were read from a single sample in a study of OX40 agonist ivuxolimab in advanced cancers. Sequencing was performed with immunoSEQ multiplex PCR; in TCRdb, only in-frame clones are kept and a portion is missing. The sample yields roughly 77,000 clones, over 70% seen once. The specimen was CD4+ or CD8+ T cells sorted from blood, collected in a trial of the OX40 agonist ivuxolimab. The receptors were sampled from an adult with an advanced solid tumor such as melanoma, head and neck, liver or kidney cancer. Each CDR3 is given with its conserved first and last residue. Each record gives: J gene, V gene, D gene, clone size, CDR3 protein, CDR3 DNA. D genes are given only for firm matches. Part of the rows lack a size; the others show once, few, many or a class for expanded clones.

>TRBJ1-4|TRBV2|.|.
CASSGSGESEKLFF
TGTGCCAGCAGTGGGTCAGGGGAATCGGAAAAACTGTTTTTT
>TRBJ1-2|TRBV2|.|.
CASSESNYGYTF
TGTGCCAGCAGTGAAAGCAACTATGGCTACACCTTC
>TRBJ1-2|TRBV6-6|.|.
CASSYGLGSYGYTF
TGTGCCAGCAGTTACGGCCTTGGAAGCTATGGCTACACCTTC
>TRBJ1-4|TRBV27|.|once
CASRNGRNNEKLFF
TGTGCCAGCCGTAACGGTCGGAATAATGAAAAACTGTTTTTT
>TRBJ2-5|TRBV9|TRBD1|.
CASSLLGTGSETQYF
TGTGCCAGCAGTCTCCTGGGGACAGGGTCGGAGACCCAGTACTTC
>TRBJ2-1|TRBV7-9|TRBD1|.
CASRDGTDSYNEQFF
TGTGCCAGCCGCGATGGGACAGACTCCTACAATGAGCAGTTCTTC
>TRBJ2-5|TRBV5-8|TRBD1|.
CASSQGTGEETQYF
TGTGCCAGCAGCCAAGGGACAGGGGAAGAGACCCAGTACTTC
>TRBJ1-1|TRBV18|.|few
CASSEKQGFRNEAFF
TGTGCCAGCTCAGAGAAGCAGGGGTTTAGGAATGAAGCTTTCTTT
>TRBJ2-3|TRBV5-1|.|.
CASSFPRGGESTDTQYF
TGCGCCAGCAGCTTTCCCCGTGGGGGAGAATCCACAGATACGCAGTATTTT
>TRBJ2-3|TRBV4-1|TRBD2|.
CASSQDGAGGGRDTQYF
TGCGCCAGCAGCCAAGACGGGGCGGGAGGTGGGCGCGATACGCAGTATTTT
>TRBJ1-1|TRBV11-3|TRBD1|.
CASSFGTAMNTEAFF
TGTGCCAGCAGCTTTGGGACAGCTATGAACACTGAAGCTTTCTTT
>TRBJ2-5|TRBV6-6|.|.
CASSLTAEVGTQYF
TGTGCCAGCAGTCTTACTGCGGAGGTGGGGACCCAGTACTTC
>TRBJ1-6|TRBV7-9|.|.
CASSRFQGSGSPLHF
TGTGCCAGCAGTCGTTTTCAGGGGAGCGGTTCACCCCTCCACTTT
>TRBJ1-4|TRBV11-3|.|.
CASSLPRFTTNEKLFF
TGTGCCAGCAGCTTGCCCCGGTTTACAACTAATGAAAAACTGTTTTTT
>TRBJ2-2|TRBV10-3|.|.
CAISESAYGLNTGELFF
TGTGCCATCAGTGAGTCAGCCTACGGGTTGAACACCGGGGAGCTGTTTTTT
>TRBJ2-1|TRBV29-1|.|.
CSADGALLGSYNEQFF
TGCAGCGCCGACGGGGCCCTACTGGGCTCCTACAATGAGCAGTTCTTC
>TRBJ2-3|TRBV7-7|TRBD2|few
CASSPLAGGQDTQYF
TGTGCCAGCAGCCCTCTAGCGGGAGGGCAAGATACGCAGTATTTT
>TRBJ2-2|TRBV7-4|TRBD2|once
CASSSGLRTSGRKGELFF
TGTGCCAGCAGCTCGGGGTTGCGGACTAGCGGGAGGAAAGGGGAGCTGTTTTTT
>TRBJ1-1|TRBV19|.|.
CASSSGGYTEAFF
TGTGCCAGTAGTTCCGGAGGATACACTGAAGCTTTCTTT
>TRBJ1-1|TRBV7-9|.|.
CASSLNSAEAFF
TGTGCCAGCAGTCTCAACTCCGCTGAAGCTTTCTTT
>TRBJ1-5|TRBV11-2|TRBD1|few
CASSLGAGGGRQPQHF
TGTGCCAGCAGCTTAGGGGCCGGAGGGGGCCGTCAGCCCCAGCATTTT
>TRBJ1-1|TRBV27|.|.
CASSFSANTEAFF
TGTGCCAGCAGTTTCTCGGCGAACACTGAAGCTTTCTTT
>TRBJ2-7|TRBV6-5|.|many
CASSSGREYEQYF
TGTGCCAGCAGTTCGGGCAGGGAGTACGAGCAGTACTTC
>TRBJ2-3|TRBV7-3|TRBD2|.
CASSLELANTDTQYF
TGTGCCAGCAGCTTAGAACTAGCGAACACAGATACGCAGTATTTT
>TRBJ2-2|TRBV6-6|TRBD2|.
CASSGLAGGPGELFF
TGTGCCAGCAGCGGACTAGCGGGGGGGCCCGGGGAGCTGTTTTTT
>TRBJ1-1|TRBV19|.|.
CASTAGPRVDEAFF
TGTGCCAGTACCGCGGGACCGAGAGTCGATGAAGCTTTCTTT
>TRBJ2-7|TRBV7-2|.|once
CASSLGGGRLEQYF
TGTGCCAGCAGCTTAGGGGGTGGCCGGCTCGAGCAGTACTTC
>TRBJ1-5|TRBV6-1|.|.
CASSEAGTVRGNQPQHF
TGTGCCAGCAGTGAAGCAGGGACGGTAAGGGGAAATCAGCCCCAGCATTTT
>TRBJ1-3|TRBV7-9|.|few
CASSLGLGTVSGNTIYF
TGTGCCAGCAGCTTAGGTTTAGGGACGGTCTCTGGAAACACCATATATTTT
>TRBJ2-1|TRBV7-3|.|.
CASSLFSSAYNEQFF
TGTGCCAGCAGCTTATTCTCTAGCGCCTACAATGAGCAGTTCTTC
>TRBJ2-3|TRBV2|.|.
CASSEAQGWTGNTQYF
TGTGCCAGCAGTGAAGCGCAGGGTTGGACGGGGAATACGCAGTATTTT
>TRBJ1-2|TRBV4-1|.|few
CASSQGGLANYGYTF
TGCGCCAGCAGCCAAGGAGGGTTAGCTAACTATGGCTACACCTTC
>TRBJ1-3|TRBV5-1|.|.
CASSSTGTSGNTIYF
TGCGCCAGCAGCTCGACGGGGACCTCTGGAAACACCATATATTTT